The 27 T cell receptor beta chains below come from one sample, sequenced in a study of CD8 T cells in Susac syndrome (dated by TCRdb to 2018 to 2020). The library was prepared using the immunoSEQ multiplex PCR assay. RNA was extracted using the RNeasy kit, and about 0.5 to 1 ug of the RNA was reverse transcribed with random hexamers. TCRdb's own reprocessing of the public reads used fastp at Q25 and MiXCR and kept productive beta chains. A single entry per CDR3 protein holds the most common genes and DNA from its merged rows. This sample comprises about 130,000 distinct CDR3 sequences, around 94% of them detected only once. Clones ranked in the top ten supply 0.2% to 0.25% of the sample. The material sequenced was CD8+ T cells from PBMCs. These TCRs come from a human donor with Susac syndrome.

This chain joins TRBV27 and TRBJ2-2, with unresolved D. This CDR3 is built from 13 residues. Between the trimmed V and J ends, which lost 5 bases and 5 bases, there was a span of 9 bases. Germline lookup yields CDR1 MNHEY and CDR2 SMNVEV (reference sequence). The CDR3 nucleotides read TGTGCCAGCAGTACGGGTGAGACCGGGGAGCTGTTTTTT. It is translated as CASSTGETGELFF.

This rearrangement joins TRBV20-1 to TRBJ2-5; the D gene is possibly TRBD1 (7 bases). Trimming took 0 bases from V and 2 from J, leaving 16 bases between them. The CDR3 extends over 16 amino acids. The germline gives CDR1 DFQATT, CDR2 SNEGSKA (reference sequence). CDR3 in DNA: TGCAGTGCTAGAGATCTCCAGGGGGGTCAGCAAGAGACCCAGTACTTC. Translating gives CSARDLQGGQQETQYF.

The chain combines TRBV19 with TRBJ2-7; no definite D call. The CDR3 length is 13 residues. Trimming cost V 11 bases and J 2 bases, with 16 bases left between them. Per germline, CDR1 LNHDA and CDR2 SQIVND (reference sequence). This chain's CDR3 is CAARASDAYEQYF. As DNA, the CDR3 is TGTGCCGCCCGGGCTTCGGACGCCTACGAGCAGTACTTC.

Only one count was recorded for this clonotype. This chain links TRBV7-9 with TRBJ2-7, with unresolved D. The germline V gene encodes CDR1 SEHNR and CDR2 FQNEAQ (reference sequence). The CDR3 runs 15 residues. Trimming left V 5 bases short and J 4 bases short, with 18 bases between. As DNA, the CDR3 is TGTGCCAGCAGCCCCGACTGGGTAAGCTTGTACGAGCAGTACTTC. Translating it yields CASSPDWVSLYEQYF.

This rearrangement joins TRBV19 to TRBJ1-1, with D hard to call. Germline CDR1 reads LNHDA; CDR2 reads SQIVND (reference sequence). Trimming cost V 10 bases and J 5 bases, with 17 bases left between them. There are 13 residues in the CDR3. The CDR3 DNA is TGTGCCACCTCCACCGGTGGGTCGACTGAAGCTTTCTTT. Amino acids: CATSTGGSTEAFF.

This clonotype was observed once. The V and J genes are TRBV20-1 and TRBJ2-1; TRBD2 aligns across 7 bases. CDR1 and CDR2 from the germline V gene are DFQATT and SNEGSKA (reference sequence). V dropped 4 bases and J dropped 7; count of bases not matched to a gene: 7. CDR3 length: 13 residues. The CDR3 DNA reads TGCAGTGCTATCGGACTAGGTAGTAATGAGCAGTTCTTC. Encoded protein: CSAIGLGSNEQFF.

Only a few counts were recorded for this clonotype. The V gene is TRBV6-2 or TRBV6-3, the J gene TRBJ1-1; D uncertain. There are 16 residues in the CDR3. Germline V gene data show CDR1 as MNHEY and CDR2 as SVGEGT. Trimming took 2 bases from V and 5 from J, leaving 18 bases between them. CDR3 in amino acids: CASSYKGHDDWTEAFF. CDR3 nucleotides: TGTGCCAGCAGTTACAAAGGCCACGATGACTGGACTGAAGCTTTCTTT.

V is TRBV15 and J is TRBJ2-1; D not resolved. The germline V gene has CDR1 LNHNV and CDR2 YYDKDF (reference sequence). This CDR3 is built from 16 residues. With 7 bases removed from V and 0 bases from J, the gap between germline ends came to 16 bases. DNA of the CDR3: TGTGCCACCACCCCGTCCGCGTTGAGCTCCTACAATGAGCAGTTCTTC. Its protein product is CATTPSALSSYNEQFF.

CDR3 protein: CARTGTVDLNTEAFF. The DNA for the CDR3 is TGTGCCAGAACCGGGACAGTCGATCTGAACACTGAAGCTTTCTTT. This chain joins TRBV10-3 and TRBJ1-1, with TRBD1 identical over 7 bases. This CDR3 spans 15 amino acids. Trimming at V came to 10 bases and at J to 0 bases, leaving 11 bases not matched to a gene. CDR1 and CDR2 from the germline V gene are ENHRY and SYGVKD.

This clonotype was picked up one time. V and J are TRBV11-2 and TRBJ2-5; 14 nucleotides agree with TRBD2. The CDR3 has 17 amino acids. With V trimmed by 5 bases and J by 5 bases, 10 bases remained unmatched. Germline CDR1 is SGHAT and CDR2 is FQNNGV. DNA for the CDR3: TGTGCCAGCAGCCCCTGGACTAGCGGGGGGACCTGGGAGACCCAGTACTTC. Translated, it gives CASSPWTSGGTWETQYF.

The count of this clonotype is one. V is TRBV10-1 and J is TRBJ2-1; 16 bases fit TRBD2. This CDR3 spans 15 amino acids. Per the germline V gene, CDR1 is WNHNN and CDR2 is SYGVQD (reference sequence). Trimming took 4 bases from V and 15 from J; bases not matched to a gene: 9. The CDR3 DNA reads TGCGCCAGCAGTGCCGGGACTAGCGGGGGGGCCGGGATGTTCTTC. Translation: CASSAGTSGGAGMFF.

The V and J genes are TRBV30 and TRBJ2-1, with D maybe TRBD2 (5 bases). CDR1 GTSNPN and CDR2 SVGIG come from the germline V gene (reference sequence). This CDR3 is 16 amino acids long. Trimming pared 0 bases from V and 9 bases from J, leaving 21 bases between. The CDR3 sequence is CAWSVLDYSAFGEQFF. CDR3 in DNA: TGTGCCTGGAGTGTACTAGACTATAGCGCTTTTGGTGAGCAGTTCTTC.

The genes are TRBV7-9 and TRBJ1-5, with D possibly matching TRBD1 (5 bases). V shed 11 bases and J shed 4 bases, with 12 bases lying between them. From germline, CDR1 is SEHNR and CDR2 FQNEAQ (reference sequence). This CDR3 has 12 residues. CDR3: CAARGGNQPQHF. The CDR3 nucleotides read TGTGCCGCGAGGGGTGGGAATCAGCCCCAGCATTTT.

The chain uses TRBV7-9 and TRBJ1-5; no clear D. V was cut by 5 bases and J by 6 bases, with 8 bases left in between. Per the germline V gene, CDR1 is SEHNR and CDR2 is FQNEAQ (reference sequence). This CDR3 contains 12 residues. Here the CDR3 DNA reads TGTGCCAGCAGCCCGGACGGTCAGCCCCAGCATTTT. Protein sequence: CASSPDGQPQHF. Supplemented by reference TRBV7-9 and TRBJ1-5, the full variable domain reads DTGVSQNPRHKITKRGQNVTFRCDPISEHNRLYWYRQTLGQGPEFLTYFQNEAQLEKSRLLSDRFSAERPKGSFSTLEIQRTEQGDSAMYLCASSPDGQPQHFGDGTRLSIL.

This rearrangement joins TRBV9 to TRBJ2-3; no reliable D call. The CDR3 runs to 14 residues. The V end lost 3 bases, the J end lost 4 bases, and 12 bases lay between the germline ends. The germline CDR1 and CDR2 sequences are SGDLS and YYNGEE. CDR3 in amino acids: CASSDSDRADTQYF. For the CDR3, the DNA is TGTGCCAGCAGCGACTCGGATCGAGCAGATACGCAGTATTTT.

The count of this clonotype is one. The DNA of the CDR3 is TGTGCCTGGAGTGTATTAGCGGGAGGGTACTACAATGAGCAGTTCTTC. This sequence encodes CAWSVLAGGYYNEQFF. The gene calls are TRBV30 and TRBJ2-1; 11 bases map to TRBD2. CDR3 size: 16 residues. Trimming took 0 bases from V and 3 from J; bases not matched to a gene: 4. Per the germline V gene, CDR1 is GTSNPN and CDR2 is SVGIG (reference sequence).

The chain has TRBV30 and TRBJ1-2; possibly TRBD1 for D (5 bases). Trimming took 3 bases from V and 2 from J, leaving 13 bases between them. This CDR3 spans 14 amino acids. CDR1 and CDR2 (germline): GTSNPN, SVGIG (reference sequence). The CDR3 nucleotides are TGTGCCTGGAGGGTTTTACAGGCGAACTATGGCTACACCTTC. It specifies CAWRVLQANYGYTF.

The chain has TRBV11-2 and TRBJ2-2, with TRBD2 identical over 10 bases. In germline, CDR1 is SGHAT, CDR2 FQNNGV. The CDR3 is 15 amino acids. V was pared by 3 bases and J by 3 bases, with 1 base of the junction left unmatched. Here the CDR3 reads CASSFTSGDTGELFF. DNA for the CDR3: TGTGCCAGCAGCTTCACTAGCGGGGACACCGGGGAGCTGTTTTTT.

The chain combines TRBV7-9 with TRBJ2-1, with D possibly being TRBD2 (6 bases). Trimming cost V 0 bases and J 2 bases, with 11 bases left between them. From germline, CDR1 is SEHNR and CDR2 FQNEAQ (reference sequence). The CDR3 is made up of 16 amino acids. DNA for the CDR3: TGTGCCAGCAGCTTAGCGGGGACTCCTCCCTACAATGAGCAGTTCTTC. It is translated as CASSLAGTPPYNEQFF.

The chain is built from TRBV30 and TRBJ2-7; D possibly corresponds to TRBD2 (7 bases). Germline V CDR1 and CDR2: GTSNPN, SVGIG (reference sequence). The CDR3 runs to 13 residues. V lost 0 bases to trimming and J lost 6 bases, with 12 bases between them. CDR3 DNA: TGTGCCTGGAGTGTTGGGGGGGCTGGCGAGCAGTACTTC. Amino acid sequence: CAWSVGGAGEQYF.

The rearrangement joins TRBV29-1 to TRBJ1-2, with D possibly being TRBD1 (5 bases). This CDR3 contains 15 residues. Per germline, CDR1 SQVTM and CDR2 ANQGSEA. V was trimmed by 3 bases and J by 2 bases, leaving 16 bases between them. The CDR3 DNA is TGCAGCGTTGACAAATCCGGACAATCCAACTATGGCTACACCTTC. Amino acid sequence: CSVDKSGQSNYGYTF.

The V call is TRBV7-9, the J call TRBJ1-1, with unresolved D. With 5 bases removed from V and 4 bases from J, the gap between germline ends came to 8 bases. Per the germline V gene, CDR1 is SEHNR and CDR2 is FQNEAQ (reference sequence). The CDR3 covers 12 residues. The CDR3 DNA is TGTGCCAGCAGCCACGGAGGCACTGAAGCTTTCTTT. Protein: CASSHGGTEAFF. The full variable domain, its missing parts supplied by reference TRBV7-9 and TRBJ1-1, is DTGVSQNPRHKITKRGQNVTFRCDPISEHNRLYWYRQTLGQGPEFLTYFQNEAQLEKSRLLSDRFSAERPKGSFSTLEIQRTEQGDSAMYLCASSHGGTEAFFGQGTRLTVV.

The CDR3 here is CASSFGGTTYEQYF. The CDR3 region has the DNA TGTGCCAGCAGTTTTGGGGGGACCACCTACGAGCAGTACTTC. The chain couples TRBV12-3 or TRBV12-4 to TRBJ2-7; a possible D gene is TRBD2 (6 bases). V was shortened by 3 bases and J by 2 bases, with 11 bases between the two germline ends. The CDR3 covers 14 residues.

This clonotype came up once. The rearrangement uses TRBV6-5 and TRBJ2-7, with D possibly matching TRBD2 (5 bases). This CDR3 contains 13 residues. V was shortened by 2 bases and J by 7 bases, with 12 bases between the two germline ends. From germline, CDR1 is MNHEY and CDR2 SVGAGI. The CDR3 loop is CASSYGPPGEQYF. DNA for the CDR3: TGTGCCAGCAGTTACGGCCCACCGGGGGAGCAGTACTTC.

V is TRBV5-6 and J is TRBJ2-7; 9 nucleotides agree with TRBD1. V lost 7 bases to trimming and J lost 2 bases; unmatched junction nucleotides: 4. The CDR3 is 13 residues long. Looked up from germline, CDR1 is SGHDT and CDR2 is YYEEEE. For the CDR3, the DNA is TGTGCCAGCTCTCGACAGGGGGCCTACGAGCAGTACTTC. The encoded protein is CASSRQGAYEQYF.

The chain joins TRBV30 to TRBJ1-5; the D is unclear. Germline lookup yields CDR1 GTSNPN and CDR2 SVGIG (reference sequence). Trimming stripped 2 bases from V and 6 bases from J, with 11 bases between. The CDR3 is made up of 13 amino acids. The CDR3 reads CAWSRGFSQPQHF. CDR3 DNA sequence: TGTGCCTGGAGTCGAGGGTTTAGTCAGCCCCAGCATTTT. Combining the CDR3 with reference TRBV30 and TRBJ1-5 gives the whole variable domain SQTIHQWPATLVQPVGSPLSLECTVEGTSNPNLYWYRQAAGRGLQLLFYSVGIGQISSEVPQNLSASRPQDRQFILSSKKLLLSDSGFYLCAWSRGFSQPQHFGDGTRLSIL.

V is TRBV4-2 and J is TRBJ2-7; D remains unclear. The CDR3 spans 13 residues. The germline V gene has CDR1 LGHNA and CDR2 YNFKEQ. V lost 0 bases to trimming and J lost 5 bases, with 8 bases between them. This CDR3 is CASSQDVVNEQYF. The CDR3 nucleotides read TGTGCCAGCAGCCAAGATGTAGTAAACGAGCAGTACTTC.